This entry describes one T cell receptor beta chain. Terminally differentiated effector memory CD45RA+ cells were excluded from the naive CD8 cells, which were CD45RO-negative and positively selected for CCR7. This sample stems from a study of shared clonotypes between healthy human individuals. Trimming shortened V by 2 bases and J by 4 bases, and 13 bases separated the two germline ends. The germline V gene encodes CDR1 SGHDT and CDR2 YYEEEE. This CDR3 has 15 residues. The method was immunoSEQ multiplex PCR; TCRdb's version includes in-frame clones alone and lacks a portion of them. The sample has around 2.1 million clones, approximately 94% seen once.

This clonotype originated in a man younger than 35 in good health. Some clones in this sample may be carry-over from other donors' samples. This chain connects TRBV5-6 to TRBJ2-1; D is possibly TRBD2 (6 bases). The specimen sequenced was naive CD8+ T cells from PBMCs. CDR3 region: CASSFLSGPYNEQFF. Here the CDR3 DNA reads TGTGCCAGCAGCTTTTTGAGCGGGCCATACAATGAGCAGTTCTTC.